A selection of T cell receptor beta chains follows, all from one sample in a study of OX40 agonist ivuxolimab in advanced cancers. Some clones are missing from TCRdb's copy, which holds only in-frame ones; the method was immunoSEQ multiplex PCR. There are around 26,000 clones in the sample; more than 70% occur only once, and roughly 25% lies in the top ten. The sample was CD4+ or CD8+ T cells sorted from blood, taken in a trial of the OX40 agonist ivuxolimab. The receptors derive from an adult with an advanced solid tumor such as melanoma, head and neck, liver or kidney cancer. Both conserved end residues are part of each CDR3. The D gene is left open where the match is weak. For some rows the clone size is stated as once, few or many, or as a class when expanded; others skip it.

cdr3_nt,cdr3_aa,clone_size,d_call,j_call,v_call
TGTGCCAGTAATGGGGGGTCATCCCTGGGGTCTTATAGCAATCAGCCCCAGCATTTT,CASNGGSSLGSYSNQPQHF,few,.,TRBJ1-5,TRBV19
TGTGCCAGCAGCCATCCGGGACAGACGCAGTACTTC,CASSHPGQTQYF,.,TRBD1,TRBJ2-7,TRBV7-2
TGTGCCAGCAGCCCCCTCATGGGGTACGAGCAGTACTTC,CASSPLMGYEQYF,many,.,TRBJ2-7,TRBV9
TGTGCCAGCAGCTTGAACAATGAGCAGTTCTTC,CASSLNNEQFF,.,.,TRBJ2-1,TRBV7-9
TGTGCCAGCAGTCGCGGGGGCTACTCCTACAATGAGCAGTTCTTC,CASSRGGYSYNEQFF,.,.,TRBJ2-1,TRBV6-4
TGTGCCAGCAGCGCCTTACGGGGGGATACGCAGTATTTT,CASSALRGDTQYF,.,.,TRBJ2-3,TRBV9
TGTGCCAGCAGCCAAGGGACGGGAGGGCCTTACAATGAGCAGTTCTTC,CASSQGTGGPYNEQFF,.,TRBD2,TRBJ2-1,TRBV14
TGTGCCAGCAGCGACCGACTAGCGGGGGAGTCCCTTTCCTACAATGAGCAGTTCTTC,CASSDRLAGESLSYNEQFF,.,TRBD2,TRBJ2-1,TRBV7-6
TGTGCCAGCAGTCCTAGCGGGGGGGTTGAGCAGTTCTTC,CASSPSGGVEQFF,.,TRBD2,TRBJ2-1,TRBV27
TGTGCCAGCAGCCAAGTTGTCGGCTCTGGAAACACCATATATTTT,CASSQVVGSGNTIYF,.,.,TRBJ1-3,TRBV14
TGTGCCAGCAGTTCGACAGGACTAGCGGGGGGCTGGACAGATACGCAGTATTTT,CASSSTGLAGGWTDTQYF,.,TRBD2,TRBJ2-3,TRBV27
TGTGCCATCAGTGAGTCTGGGACAGTAGAACAGGAAGCTTTCTTT,CAISESGTVEQEAFF,.,TRBD1,TRBJ1-1,TRBV10-3
TGTGCCAGCAGCCAAGATGCACCGAAGTTCTACAATGAGCAGTTCTTC,CASSQDAPKFYNEQFF,many,.,TRBJ2-1,TRBV14
TGTGCCAGCAGCCCCGGAGGTGCGGGAGGCCGCAACAATGAGCAGTTCTTC,CASSPGGAGGRNNEQFF,.,TRBD2,TRBJ2-1,TRBV7-6
TGCGCCAGCAGCCAAGATTTGGGGGGATATGGCTACACCTTC,CASSQDLGGYGYTF,.,.,TRBJ1-2,TRBV4-1
TGTGCCAGCAGCACACAAAGCGGTAGGGGCTACACCTTC,CASSTQSGRGYTF,.,.,TRBJ1-2,TRBV27
TGTGCCAGCAGCCCATCCGGGGGGAACAATGAGCAGTTCTTC,CASSPSGGNNEQFF,.,TRBD2,TRBJ2-1,TRBV7-3
TGTGCCAGTAGTATCCCCGGTTTCTCTGGGGCCAACGTCCTGACTTTC,CASSIPGFSGANVLTF,.,.,TRBJ2-6,TRBV19
TGTGCCAGCAGCGTAGGGGCCGTCAATGAGCAGTTCTTC,CASSVGAVNEQFF,.,.,TRBJ2-1,TRBV9
TGTGCCAGCAGCTTAGATGCGGGAGGGCCATATGAGCAGTTCTTC,CASSLDAGGPYEQFF,medium-sized,TRBD2,TRBJ2-1,TRBV7-3
TGTGCCAGCAGCCCTGGCACGACCGACAATGAGCAGTTCTTC,CASSPGTTDNEQFF,few,.,TRBJ2-1,TRBV27
TGTGCCAGCAGTCAAACGGGACAGGGAGTCTACGAGCAGTACTTC,CASSQTGQGVYEQYF,.,TRBD1,TRBJ2-7,TRBV5-4
TGTGCCAGCAGCCCCCGAGGAAGCGGGGACTACGAGCAGTACTTC,CASSPRGSGDYEQYF,once,TRBD2,TRBJ2-7,TRBV7-3
TGTGCCAGCAGTTTAACGGGGACAACTTCCTACGAGCAGTACTTC,CASSLTGTTSYEQYF,.,.,TRBJ2-7,TRBV28